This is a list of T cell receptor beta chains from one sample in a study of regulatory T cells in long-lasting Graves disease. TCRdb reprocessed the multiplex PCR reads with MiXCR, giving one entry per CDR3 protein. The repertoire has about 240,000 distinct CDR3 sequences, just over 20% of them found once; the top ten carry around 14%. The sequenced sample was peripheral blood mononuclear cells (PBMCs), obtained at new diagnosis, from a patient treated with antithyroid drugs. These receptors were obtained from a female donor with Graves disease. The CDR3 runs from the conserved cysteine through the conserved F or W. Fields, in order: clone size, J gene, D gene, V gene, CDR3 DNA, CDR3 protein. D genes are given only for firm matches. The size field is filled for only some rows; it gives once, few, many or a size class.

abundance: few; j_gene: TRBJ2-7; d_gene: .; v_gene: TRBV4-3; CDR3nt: TGCGCCAGCAGCCAAGATCCCGGGTGGGAAGAGCAGTACTTC; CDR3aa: CASSQDPGWEEQYF
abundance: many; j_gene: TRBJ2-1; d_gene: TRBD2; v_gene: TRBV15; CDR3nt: TGTGCCACCAGCAGGGGACTAGCGGACTACAATGAGCAGTTCTTC; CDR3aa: CATSRGLADYNEQFF
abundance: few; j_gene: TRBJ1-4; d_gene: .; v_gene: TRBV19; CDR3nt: TGTGCCAGTACAGCGACCGACCGGGGAGGGGCTAATGAAAAACTGTTTTTT; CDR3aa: CASTATDRGGANEKLFF
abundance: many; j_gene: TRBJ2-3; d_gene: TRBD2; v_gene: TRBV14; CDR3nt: TGTGCCAGCAGCCAAGTTCCGGGAGGCCGGCAGTATTTT; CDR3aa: CASSQVPGGRQYF
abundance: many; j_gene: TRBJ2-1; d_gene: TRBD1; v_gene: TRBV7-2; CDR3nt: TGTGCCAGCAGCTTAGAGCCCAGGGGGCGTGGGGGGCGAGCGTACAATGAGCAGTTCTTC; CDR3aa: CASSLEPRGRGGRAYNEQFF
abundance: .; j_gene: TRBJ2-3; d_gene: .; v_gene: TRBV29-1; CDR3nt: TGCAGCGTTGAAGATTCCGTTACTTCCACAGATACGCAGTATTTT; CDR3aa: CSVEDSVTSTDTQYF
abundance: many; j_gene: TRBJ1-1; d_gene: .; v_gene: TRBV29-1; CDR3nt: TGCAGCGTCTGTCAGTCTCCCGACACTGAAGCTTTCTTT; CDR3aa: CSVCQSPDTEAFF
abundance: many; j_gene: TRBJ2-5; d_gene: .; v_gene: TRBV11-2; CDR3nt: TGTGCCAGCAGCTTAGATCCAGGAGCAGGGACCCAGTACTTC; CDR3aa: CASSLDPGAGTQYF
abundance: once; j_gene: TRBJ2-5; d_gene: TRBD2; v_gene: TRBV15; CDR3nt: TGTGCCACCAGCAGAGATTCGCTAGCGGGGGGCCGGAGGGAGACCCAGTACTTC; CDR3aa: CATSRDSLAGGRRETQYF
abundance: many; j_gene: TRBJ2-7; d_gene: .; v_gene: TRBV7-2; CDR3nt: TGTGCCAGCAGCATTACCTACGAGCAGTACTTC; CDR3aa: CASSITYEQYF
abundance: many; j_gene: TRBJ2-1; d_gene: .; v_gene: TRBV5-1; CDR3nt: TGCGCCAGCAGCTTTGGTAGCGGAGCGTACAATGAGCAGTTCTTC; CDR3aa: CASSFGSGAYNEQFF
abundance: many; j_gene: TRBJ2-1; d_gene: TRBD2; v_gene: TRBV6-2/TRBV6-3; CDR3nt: TGTGCCAGCAGTTACATGGCTAGCGGGGGAAAGTACAATGAGCAGTTCTTC; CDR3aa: CASSYMASGGKYNEQFF
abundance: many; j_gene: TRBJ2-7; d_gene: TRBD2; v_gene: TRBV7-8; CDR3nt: TGTGCCAGCAGCTTATATGGTAGCGGGGCCACCTACGAGCAGTACTTC; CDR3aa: CASSLYGSGATYEQYF
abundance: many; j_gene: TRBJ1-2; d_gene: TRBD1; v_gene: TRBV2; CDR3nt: TGTGCCAGCAGGTTGGACAGGGGCGTTAACTATGGCTACACCTTC; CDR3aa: CASRLDRGVNYGYTF
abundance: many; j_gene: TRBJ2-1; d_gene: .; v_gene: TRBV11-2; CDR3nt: TGTGCCAGCAGCTCGAGACAACGGCAGGTGACCTACAATGAGCAGTTCTTC; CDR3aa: CASSSRQRQVTYNEQFF
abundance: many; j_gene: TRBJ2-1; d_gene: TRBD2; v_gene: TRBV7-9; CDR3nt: TGTGCCAGCAGCTTAGCGCTGGGACTAGCGGGAAAAAGTGAGCAGTTCTTC; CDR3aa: CASSLALGLAGKSEQFF
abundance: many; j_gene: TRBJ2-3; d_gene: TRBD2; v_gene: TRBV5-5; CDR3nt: TGTGCCAGCAGCCCACTAGCGGGAGCGGGAGATACGCAGTATTTT; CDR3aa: CASSPLAGAGDTQYF
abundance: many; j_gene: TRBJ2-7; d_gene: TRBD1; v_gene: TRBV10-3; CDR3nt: TGTGCCATCAGTGAGACCGACAGGGGCGAGCAGTACTTC; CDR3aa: CAISETDRGEQYF
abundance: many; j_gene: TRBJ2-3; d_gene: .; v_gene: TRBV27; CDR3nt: TGTGCCAGCAGCGACCCCGAAAGAGCGCAGTATTTT; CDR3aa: CASSDPERAQYF
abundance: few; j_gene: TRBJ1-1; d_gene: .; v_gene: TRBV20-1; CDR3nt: TGCAGTGCTAGAGAGGAGTTGTACACTGAAGCTTTCTTT; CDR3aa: CSAREELYTEAFF
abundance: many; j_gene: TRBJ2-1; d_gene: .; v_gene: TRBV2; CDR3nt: TGTGCCAGCAGGGAGGTAGGGATCTACAATGAGCAGTTCTTC; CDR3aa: CASREVGIYNEQFF
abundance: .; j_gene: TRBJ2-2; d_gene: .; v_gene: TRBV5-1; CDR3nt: TGCGCCAGCAGCTTGGTGGGGGTTACCGGGGAGCTGTTTTTT; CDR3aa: CASSLVGVTGELFF
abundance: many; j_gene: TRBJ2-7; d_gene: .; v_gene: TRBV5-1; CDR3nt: TGCGCCAGCAGCTACAACTATATGGCGGGGGCGCGGACCTACGAGCAGTACTTC; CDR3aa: CASSYNYMAGARTYEQYF
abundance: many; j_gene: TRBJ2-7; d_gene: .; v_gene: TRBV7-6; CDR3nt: TGTGCCAGCAGCACTGGCTACGAGCAGTACTTC; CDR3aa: CASSTGYEQYF
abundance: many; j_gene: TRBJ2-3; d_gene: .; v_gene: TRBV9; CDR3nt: TGTGCCAGCAGCGTAGGCTCGACAGCCATACGCACAGATACGCAGTATTTT; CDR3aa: CASSVGSTAIRTDTQYF
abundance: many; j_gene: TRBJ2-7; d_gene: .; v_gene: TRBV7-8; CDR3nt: TGTGCCAGCAGTCAGACCCCCATCTACGAGCAGTACTTC; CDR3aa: CASSQTPIYEQYF
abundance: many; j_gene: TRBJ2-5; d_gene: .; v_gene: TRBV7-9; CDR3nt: TGTGCCAGCAGCTCGGGCGCAGCGGAGACCCAGTACTTC; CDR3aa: CASSSGAAETQYF
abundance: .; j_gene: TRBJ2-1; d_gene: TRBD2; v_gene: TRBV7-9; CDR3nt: TGTGCCAGCAGCTCAGAGTGGGACGGACTAGCGGGAGGGCCGGAGCAGTTCTTC; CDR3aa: CASSSEWDGLAGGPEQFF
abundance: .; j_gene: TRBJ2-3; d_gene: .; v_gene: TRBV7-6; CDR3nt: TGTGCCAGCAGCTTAGAAGGGGGGAGCACAGATACGCAGTATTTT; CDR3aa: CASSLEGGSTDTQYF
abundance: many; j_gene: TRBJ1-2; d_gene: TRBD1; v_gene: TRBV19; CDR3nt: TGTGCCAGTAGTGGTGACAGGGTTACTGGCTACACCTTC; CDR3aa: CASSGDRVTGYTF
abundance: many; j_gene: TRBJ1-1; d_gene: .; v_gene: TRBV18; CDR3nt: TGTGCCAGCTCACCAAGACAGGCTGAAGCTTTCTTT; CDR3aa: CASSPRQAEAFF
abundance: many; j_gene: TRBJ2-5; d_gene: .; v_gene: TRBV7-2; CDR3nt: TGTGCCAGCAGCCCGGGGAGCAAAGAGACCCAGTACTTC; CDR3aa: CASSPGSKETQYF
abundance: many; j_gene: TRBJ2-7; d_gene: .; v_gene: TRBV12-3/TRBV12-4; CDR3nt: TGTGCCAGCAGCTTTACTAGTTACGAGCAGTACTTC; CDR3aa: CASSFTSYEQYF
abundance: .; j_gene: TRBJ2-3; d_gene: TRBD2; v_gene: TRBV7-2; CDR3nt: TGTGCCAGCAGCTTAGGAACTAGCGGGAACCGGGGGGATACGCAGTATTTT; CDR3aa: CASSLGTSGNRGDTQYF
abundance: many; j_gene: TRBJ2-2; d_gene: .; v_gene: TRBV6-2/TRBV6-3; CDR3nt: TGTGCCAGCAGTTTAACGGAGAGCACCGGGGAGCTGTTTTTT; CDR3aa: CASSLTESTGELFF
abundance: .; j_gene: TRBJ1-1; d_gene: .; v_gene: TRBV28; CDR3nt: TGTGCCAGCAGTTTTGTATTGGGAACTTTCTTT; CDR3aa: CASSFVLGTFF
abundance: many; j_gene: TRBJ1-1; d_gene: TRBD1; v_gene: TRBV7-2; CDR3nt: TGTGCCAGCAGCTTAGAGGGGGCGAGGGACACTGAAGCTTTCTTT; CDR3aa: CASSLEGARDTEAFF
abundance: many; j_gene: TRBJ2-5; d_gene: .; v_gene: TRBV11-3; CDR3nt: TGTGCCAGCAGCCCTAGTGGGGGAAACCAAGAGACCCAGTACTTC; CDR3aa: CASSPSGGNQETQYF
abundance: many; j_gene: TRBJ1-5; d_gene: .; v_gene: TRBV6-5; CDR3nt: TGTGCCAGCAGTTATATTCTGCCAGATCAGCCCCAGCATTTT; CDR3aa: CASSYILPDQPQHF
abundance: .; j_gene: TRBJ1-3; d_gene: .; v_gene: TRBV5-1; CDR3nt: TGCGCCAGCAGTGGGGGAAGCTCTGGAAACACCATATATTTT; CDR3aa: CASSGGSSGNTIYF
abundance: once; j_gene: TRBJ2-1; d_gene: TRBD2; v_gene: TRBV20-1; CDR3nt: TGCAGTGCTGGCGGACTAGCGGGACACGGACATGAGCAGTTCTTC; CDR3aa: CSAGGLAGHGHEQFF
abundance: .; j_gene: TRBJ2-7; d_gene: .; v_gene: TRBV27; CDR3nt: TGTGCCAGCAGTCCACGGGCGAGCTCCTACGAGCAGTACTTC; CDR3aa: CASSPRASSYEQYF
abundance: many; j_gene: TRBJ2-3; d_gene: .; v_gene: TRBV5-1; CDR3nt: TGCGCCAGCAGCTTCGGGGGAGTGAGGACAGATACGCAGTATTTT; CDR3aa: CASSFGGVRTDTQYF
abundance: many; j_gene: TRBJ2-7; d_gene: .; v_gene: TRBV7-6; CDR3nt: TGTGCCAGCAGCCCGGGACGGGACGAGCAGTACTTC; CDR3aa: CASSPGRDEQYF
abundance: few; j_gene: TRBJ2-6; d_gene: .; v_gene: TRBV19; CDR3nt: TGTGCCAGTAGTCCGACTCCCGTGGGGGCCAACGTCCTGACTTTC; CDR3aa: CASSPTPVGANVLTF
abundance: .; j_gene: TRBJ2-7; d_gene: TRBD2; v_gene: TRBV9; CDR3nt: TGTGCCAGCAGCGTAGGGCTAGCGGAGTCCTACGAGCAGTACTTC; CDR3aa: CASSVGLAESYEQYF
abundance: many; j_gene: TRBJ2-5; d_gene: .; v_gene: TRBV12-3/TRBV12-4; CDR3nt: TGTGCCAGCAGTCCTCGCAGGGGCGTGCAGACCCAGTACTTC; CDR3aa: CASSPRRGVQTQYF